This entry lists 32 T cell receptor beta chains sequenced from one sample in a study of tumor-infiltrating lymphocytes in primary liver carcinoma. RNA isolated from unsorted whole blood supplied the blood RNA, with germline DNA also extracted. A constant-region primer primed TCR beta cDNA synthesis from roughly 520 ng of total RNA. Employing slightly modified ARM-PCR, three nested multiplex PCR rounds were run, and these gave rise to the TCR beta libraries. Amplification in the first two PCR rounds was performed using TRBV1-TRBV30 forward primers and a C-beta reverse primer for around 11 cycles each. TCRdb used MiXCR to reprocess the multiplex PCR reads, holding one entry per CDR3 protein. The table has a few hundred thousand distinct CDR3 sequences, around three fifths seen once. The material sequenced was peripheral blood. The receptors here all came from a woman aged 25 to 39 with primary liver carcinoma and hepatitis B virus infection.

This clonotype was picked up a small number of times. Germline is not matched at one junction end, which may reflect a read error. The chain uses TRBV6-1 and TRBJ2-3; possibly TRBD2 for D (5 bases). Germline assignment: CDR1 MNHNS and CDR2 SASEGT. CDR3 length: 14 residues. The DNA for the CDR3 is TGTGCCAGCAGCCATGAGGGTGGAACAGATACGCAGTGTTTT. This codes for CASSHEGGTDTQCF.

The chain combines TRBV6-2 or TRBV6-3 with TRBJ2-3, with D possibly being TRBD2 (6 bases). Germline CDR1 reads MNHEY; CDR2 reads SVGEGT. The CDR3 consists of 14 residues. The V gene lost 8 bases and the J gene lost 1 base, with 13 bases spanning the gap. This CDR3 is CASHGIAGTDTQYF. The CDR3 DNA reads TGTGCCAGCCATGGAATAGCGGGCACAGATACGCAGTATTTT.

This clonotype was counted only a few times. The chain links TRBV6-6 to TRBJ2-7; TRBD2 is a possible D gene (5 bases). Per germline, CDR1 MNHNY and CDR2 SVGAGI (reference sequence). Trimming took off 7 bases at V and 5 bases at J, with 12 bases between the two ends. The length of the CDR3 is 12 residues. This CDR3 is CASTQGRDEQYF. Here the CDR3 DNA reads TGTGCCAGCACCCAAGGGCGGGACGAGCAGTACTTC.

This clonotype was seen repeatedly, ten times or more. J is TRBJ2-3 and V is TRBV12-3 or TRBV12-4, with D unclear. Trimming shortened V by 4 bases and J by 2 bases, and 10 bases separated the two germline ends. This CDR3 is 14 amino acids long. CDR3 coding DNA: TGTGCCAGCAGTTCGAACGCCTACACAGATACGCAGTATTTT. It encodes CASSSNAYTDTQYF.

At least ten counts were recorded for this clonotype. The rearrangement uses TRBV4-3 and TRBJ2-4; perhaps TRBD2 as D (6 bases). V lost 0 bases and J 6 bases, leaving 12 bases between the germline ends. Germline V gene sequence: CDR1 LGHNA, CDR2 YSLEER. This CDR3 has 15 amino acids. The CDR3 reads CASSQDGRGGNIQYF. CDR3 in DNA: TGCGCCAGCAGCCAAGATGGGCGGGGCGGAAACATTCAGTACTTC.

This clonotype was counted only a few times. It may be a read error: a sequence one base away is much more abundant. The J gene is TRBJ2-1, the V gene TRBV11-1; D gene uncertain. CDR3 length: 12 residues. The germline gives CDR1 SGHAT, CDR2 FQDESV (reference sequence). CDR3 loop: CASSLNYNERFF. In DNA, the CDR3 is TGTGCCAGCAGCTTAAATTACAATGAGCGGTTCTTC.

This clonotype was recorded a few times. The chain links TRBV10-3 to TRBJ1-4, with D uncertain. The V gene's germline CDR1 is ENHRY and CDR2 SYGVKD. The CDR3 is 14 amino acids. V was cut by 8 bases and J by 0 bases, with 10 bases left in between. The CDR3, as DNA: TGTGCCATCGGGGAAAGTGCAACTAATGAAAAACTGTTTTTT. Protein: CAIGESATNEKLFF.

Remarks on this clonotype: A much larger clone lies one base from this, so it may be a read error. This rearrangement joins TRBV6-5 to TRBJ1-2; D unresolved. The CDR3 length is 12 residues. Germline CDR1 MNHEY, CDR2 SVGAGI. This CDR3 reads CGSSLNNYGYTF. DNA for the CDR3: TGTGGCAGCAGCCTCAATAACTATGGCTACACCTTC.

This clonotype was recorded many times. The chain combines TRBV11-2 with TRBJ2-5, with TRBD1 matching over 8 bases. Germline CDR1 is SGHAT and CDR2 is FQNNGV. This CDR3 is 15 amino acids long. V gave up 0 bases and J gave up 2 bases; unmatched junction bases: 2. The CDR3 reads CASSLENRGQETQYF. The CDR3 DNA sequence: TGTGCCAGCAGCTTAGAGAACAGGGGGCAAGAGACCCAGTACTTC.

The J gene is TRBJ2-3, the V gene TRBV4-2, with D unresolved. CDR3 length equals 15 residues. Germline V gene data show CDR1 as LGHNA and CDR2 as YNFKEQ. V lost 0 bases to trimming and J lost 1 base, with 8 bases between them. The DNA of the CDR3 is TGTGCCAGCAGCCAAGAACAAGGTGGCACAGATACGCAGTATTTT. It encodes CASSQEQGGTDTQYF.

Remarks on this clonotype: Since a much larger clone is just one base distant, this may be a read error. CDR3 protein: CARSQTGAGANVLTF. The CDR3 nucleotides read TGTGCCAGGAGCCAGACAGGGGCCGGGGCCAACGTCCTGACTTTC. This chain uses TRBV6-6 with TRBJ2-6, with 8 bases fitting TRBD1. The CDR3 loop spans 15 amino acids. V was pared by 9 bases and J by 4 bases, with 8 bases of the junction left unmatched. Germline CDR1 is MNHNY and CDR2 is SVGAGI (reference sequence).

In regard to this clonotype: This could be a read error, since a much larger clone is one nucleotide away. The gene calls are TRBV12-3 or TRBV12-4 and TRBJ2-5; 7 nucleotides agree with TRBD2. Germline trimming cut 7 bases from V and 4 bases from J; bases unmatched to any gene: 9. CDR3 size: 14 residues. This CDR3 is CASNSYGLGETQYF. The CDR3 DNA is TGTGCCAGCAATTCCTATGGACTAGGAGAGACCCAGTACTTC.

With respect to this clonotype: The junction departs from the called germline gene at one end, perhaps through a read error. The chain combines TRBV6-5 with TRBJ1-2; D call uncertain. The CDR3 sequence is 15 residues long. Germline CDR1 is MNHEY and CDR2 is SVGAGI. The CDR3 DNA is TGTGCCAGCAGTTACTCGGCCCCGGGCGGCTATGGCAACACCTTC. As protein: CASSYSAPGGYGNTF.

The table lists this clonotype with a count of one. A read error may produce the germline difference seen at one junction end. J is TRBJ2-1 and V is TRBV6-6; no clear D. Germline CDR1 MNHNY, CDR2 SVGAGI (reference sequence). The CDR3 sequence is 12 residues long. CDR3 nucleotide sequence: TGTGCCAGCAGTTTATGGTACAATGAGCGGTTCTTC. Its translation: CASSLWYNERFF.

Points on this clonotype: A much larger clone differs from this one at a single base, so this may be a read error. The V gene is TRBV6-5, the J gene TRBJ2-2, with D possibly being TRBD2 (5 bases). V lost 8 bases, J lost 2 bases, and 6 bases lay in between. The CDR3 loop spans 12 amino acids. CDR1 is MNHEY, CDR2 SVGAGI, per germline. The CDR3 bases are TGTGCCAGCGAGGGCAACACCGGGGAGCTGTTTTTT. This gives the protein CASEGNTGELFF.

On this clonotype itself: A read error may explain this, as a much larger clone is one base away. The chain combines TRBV12-3 or TRBV12-4 with TRBJ2-1, with a weak D call TRBD1 (5 bases). The CDR3 extends over 14 amino acids. Trimming shortened V by 6 bases and J by 8 bases, and 17 bases separated the two germline ends. The CDR3 nucleotides read TGTGCCAGCAGGTTTCGGGCAGGGAAGCATGAGCAGTTCTTC. Its translation is CASRFRAGKHEQFF.

This clonotype has a single count. The CDR3 does not end in the conserved phenylalanine or tryptophan, so this is likely a read error. The chain employs TRBV14 and TRBJ1-6; the match to TRBD1 covers 9 bases. The trim removed 4 bases at V and 9 bases at J, leaving 7 bases unmatched. The CDR3 contains 15 residues. Germline V gene lookup returns CDR1 SGHDN and CDR2 FVKESK. The CDR3 loop reads CASSPYRGQASPLHV. In nucleotides, the CDR3 is TGTGCCAGCAGCCCTTACAGGGGGCAGGCTTCACCCCTCCACGTT.

Note on this clonotype: At one end the junction does not follow the germline gene, possibly because of a read error. The rearrangement joins TRBV4-2 to TRBJ2-1; a possible D gene is TRBD2 (5 bases). The length of the CDR3 is 13 residues. Germline CDR1 and CDR2: LGHNA and YNFKEQ. The CDR3 bases are TGTGCCAGCAGCCTTGAGCGGCGGAATGGGCAGTTCTTC. This translates into CASSLERRNGQFF.

Many counts were recorded for this clonotype. The rearrangement links TRBV11-2 to TRBJ2-5; either TRBD1 or TRBD2 may supply D (5 bases each). From germline, CDR1 is SGHAT and CDR2 FQNNGV. This CDR3 has 14 residues. V shed 1 base and J shed 5 bases, with 11 bases lying between them. CDR3 bases: TGTGCCAGCAGCTTAGCAGGGCCGGGGGAGACCCAGTACTTC. It codes for CASSLAGPGETQYF.

Concerning this clonotype itself: Relative to the germline gene, one junction end is altered; a read error may explain this. The chain recombines TRBV11-1 with TRBJ2-7; TRBD2 aligns across 11 bases. From germline, CDR1 is SGHAT and CDR2 FQDESV (reference sequence). The CDR3 covers 15 residues. The CDR3 region has the DNA TGTGGCAGCAACTTACTAGCGGGAGCCTTCTACGAGCAGTACTTC. It codes for CGSNLLAGAFYEQYF.

This clonotype was recorded many times. The chain recombines TRBV11-3 with TRBJ2-1; 14 bases map to TRBD2. This CDR3 comprises 17 residues. The junction had 5 bases not matched to a gene; V was cut back by 0 bases and J by 7 bases. The germline V gene has CDR1 SGHNT and CDR2 YENEEA. CDR3 amino acids: CASSLDYGTSGRNEQFF. Here the CDR3 DNA reads TGTGCCAGCAGCTTAGATTACGGGACTAGCGGGAGAAATGAGCAGTTCTTC.

Concerning this clonotype itself: A much larger clone lies one base from this, so it may be a read error. The chain combines TRBV6-1 with TRBJ2-2, with TRBD1 matching over 8 bases. The CDR3 loop spans 15 amino acids. Germline-derived CDR1 and CDR2 are MNHNS and SASEGT. With V trimmed by 3 bases and J by 1 base, 1 base remained unmatched. This CDR3 is CASSETGVNTGELFF. The CDR3 nucleotides read TGTGCCAGCAGTGAGACAGGGGTGAACACCGGGGAGCTGTTTTTT.

V and J are TRBV30 and TRBJ2-7, with D possibly TRBD1 on 5 matching bases. V dropped 3 bases and J dropped 1 base, with 19 bases sitting between them. This CDR3 is built from 16 residues. In germline, CDR1 is GTSNPN, CDR2 SVGIG (reference sequence). CDR3 DNA sequence: TGTGCCTGGAGGGACACACGGCCTTCGATATCCTACGAGCAGTACTTC. Amino acid sequence: CAWRDTRPSISYEQYF.

This clonotype was detected ten times or more. The chain employs TRBV11-3 and TRBJ1-6; a weak D match, TRBD1 (5 bases). Germline CDR1 reads SGHNT; CDR2 reads YENEEA. V shed 5 bases and J shed 8 bases, with 19 bases lying between them. The CDR3 loop spans 16 amino acids. CDR3 nucleotides: TGTGCCAGCAGCAACCCCGGACGGGCCAGGGATTCACCCCTCCACTTT. Translation gives CASSNPGRARDSPLHF.

This clonotype has a handful of counts. The V and J genes are TRBV6-2 or TRBV6-3 and TRBJ2-2; 7 positions match TRBD1. CDR1 and CDR2 from the germline V gene are MNHEY and SVGEGT. The CDR3 runs 15 residues. V lost 4 bases, J lost 1 base, and 3 bases stayed unmatched. The CDR3: CASSSWTGNTGELFF. CDR3 sequence (DNA): TGTGCCAGCAGTTCCTGGACAGGGAACACCGGGGAGCTGTTTTTT.

Comment on this clonotype: A much larger clone differs from this one at a single base, so this may be a read error. This chain uses TRBV29-1 with TRBJ2-4; no clear D gene. The CDR3 has 15 amino acids. Germline V gene lookup returns CDR1 SQVTM and CDR2 ANQGSEA. Trimming removed 4 bases at V and 0 bases at J, with 13 bases between. The CDR3 sequence: CSVGDGLSAKNIQYF. The CDR3 coding sequence is TGCAGCGTTGGAGATGGGCTATCAGCCAAAAACATTCAGTACTTC.

Comment on this clonotype: A much larger clonotype is one base distant, so this may be a read error. The chain has TRBV6-1 and TRBJ2-3, with 8 bases that match TRBD1. The CDR3 is 14 amino acids. The germline V gene has CDR1 MNHNS and CDR2 SASEGT. Here the CDR3 DNA reads TGTGCCAGCAAAGGGACAGGTAACACAGATGCGCAGTATTTT. Its translation is CASKGTGNTDAQYF.

About this clonotype itself: A much larger clone lies one base from this, so it may be a read error. The rearrangement links TRBV6-2 or TRBV6-3 to TRBJ2-7, with 9 positions matching TRBD2. The length of the CDR3 is 13 residues. Germline V gene sequence: CDR1 MNHEY, CDR2 SVGEGT. The chain's CDR3 is CASSRLADYKQYF. The CDR3 nucleotides read TGTGCCAGCAGCCGACTAGCGGACTACAAGCAGTACTTC.

In regard to this clonotype: One end of the junction is discordant with germline, which a read error may explain. The V call is TRBV11-3, the J call TRBJ2-3; unclear D gene. The germline V gene has CDR1 SGHNT and CDR2 YENEEA. The CDR3 extends over 13 amino acids. CDR3 amino acids: CTSSPVAERTHYF. CDR3 DNA: TGTACCAGCAGCCCGGTGGCGGAACGCACGCACTATTTT.

This clonotype was counted only a few times. V and J are TRBV12-3 or TRBV12-4 and TRBJ2-3; no definite D call. The CDR3 runs to 14 residues. V was clipped by 4 bases and J by 3 bases, with 11 bases between them. CDR3 region: CASSSPLGTDTQYF. The CDR3 DNA sequence: TGTGCCAGCAGTTCCCCTCTGGGGACAGATACGCAGTATTTT.

In this sample, this clonotype turned up once. A much larger clone differs from this one at a single base, so this may be a read error. This chain connects TRBV6-5 to TRBJ1-2, with D uncertain. CDR3 size: 13 residues. The germline V gene encodes CDR1 MNHEY and CDR2 SVGAGI. V was pared by 2 bases and J by 5 bases, with 9 bases between. This CDR3 reads CASSYDGDYGYTF. CDR3 DNA: TGTGCCAGCAGTTACGACGGCGATTATGGCTACACCTTC.

Remarks on this clonotype: A single base separates this from a much larger clone, so it may be a read error. Likely a read error: the CDR3 ends without its conserved phenylalanine or tryptophan. This chain joins TRBV4-2 and TRBJ2-7; 10 nucleotides line up with TRBD1. CDR3 length: 14 residues. Germline loops: CDR1 LGHNA, CDR2 YNFKEQ. The V gene end was trimmed by 4 bases and the J gene end by 4 bases; junction bases not matched to a gene: 4. The CDR3 nucleotides are TGTGCCAGCAGCCCCGGGACAGGGGAGTACGAGCAGTACTCC. Protein sequence: CASSPGTGEYEQYS.